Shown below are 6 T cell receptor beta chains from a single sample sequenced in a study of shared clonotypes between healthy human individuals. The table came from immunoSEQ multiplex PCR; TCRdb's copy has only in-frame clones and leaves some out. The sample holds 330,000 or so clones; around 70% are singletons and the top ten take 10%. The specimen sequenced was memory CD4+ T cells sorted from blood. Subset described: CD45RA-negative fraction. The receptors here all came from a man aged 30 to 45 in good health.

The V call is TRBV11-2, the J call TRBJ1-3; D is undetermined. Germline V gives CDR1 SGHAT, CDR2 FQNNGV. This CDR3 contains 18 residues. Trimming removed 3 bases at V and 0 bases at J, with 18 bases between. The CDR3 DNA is TGTGCCAGCAGCTTGGGAGGTTGGTTTGGATCCTCTGGAAACACCATATATTTT. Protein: CASSLGGWFGSSGNTIYF.

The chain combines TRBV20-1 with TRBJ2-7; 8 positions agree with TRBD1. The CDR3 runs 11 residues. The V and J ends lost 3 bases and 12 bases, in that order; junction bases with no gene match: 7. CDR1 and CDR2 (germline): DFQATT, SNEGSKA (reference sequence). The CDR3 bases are TGCAGTGCTAGGGGGACAGGATCAGCGTACTTC. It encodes CSARGTGSAYF.

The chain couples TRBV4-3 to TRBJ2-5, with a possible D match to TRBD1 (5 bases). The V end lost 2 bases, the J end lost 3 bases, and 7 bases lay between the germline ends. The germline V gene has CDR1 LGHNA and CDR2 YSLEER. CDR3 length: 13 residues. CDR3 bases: TGCGCCAGCAGCCAACAGACAGAAGAGACCCAGTACTTC. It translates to CASSQQTEETQYF.

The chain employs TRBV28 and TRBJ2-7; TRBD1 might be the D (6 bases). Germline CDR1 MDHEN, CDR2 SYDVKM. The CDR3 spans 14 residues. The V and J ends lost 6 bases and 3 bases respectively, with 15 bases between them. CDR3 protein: CASRTGTSLYEQYF. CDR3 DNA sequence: TGTGCCAGCAGAACCGGGACAAGTCTCTACGAGCAGTACTTC.

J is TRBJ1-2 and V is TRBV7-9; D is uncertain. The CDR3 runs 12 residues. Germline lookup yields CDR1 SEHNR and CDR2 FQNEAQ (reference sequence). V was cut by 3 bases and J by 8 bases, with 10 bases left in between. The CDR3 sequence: CASSFGKRGYTF. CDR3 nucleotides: TGTGCCAGCAGCTTTGGGAAGAGAGGCTACACCTTC.

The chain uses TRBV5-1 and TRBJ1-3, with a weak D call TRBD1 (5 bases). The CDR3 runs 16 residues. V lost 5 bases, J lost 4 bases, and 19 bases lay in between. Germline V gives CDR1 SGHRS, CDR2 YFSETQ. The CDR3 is CASREATGDTGNTIYF. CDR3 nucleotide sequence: TGCGCCAGCAGGGAGGCCACAGGTGATACAGGAAACACCATATATTTT.